A selection of T cell receptor beta chains follows, all from one sample in a study of STAT5B mutations in CD4+ large granular lymphocyte leukemia. Generated by immunoSEQ multiplex PCR, the TCRdb table keeps only in-frame clones and is missing some. The table records under 55,000 clones, approximately 86% of them present only once. Sequencing was carried out using CD4+ T cells from blood buffy coats. These receptors all come from a human donor in good health. CDR3s include the opening cysteine and the closing phenylalanine or tryptophan. Fields, in order: clone size, D gene, J gene, V gene, CDR3 DNA, CDR3 protein. A D gene is named only where the DNA matches it firmly. Clone size, where shown, is once, few, many, or a class for clones that have expanded.

abundance: NA
d_gene: TRBD1
j_gene: TRBJ2-7
v_gene: TRBV6-5
CDR3nt: TGTGCCAGCAGTTACCGAGTGACAGGGTCAAACGAGCAGTACTTC
CDR3aa: CASSYRVTGSNEQYF

abundance: NA
d_gene: TRBD1
j_gene: TRBJ2-2
v_gene: TRBV5-6
CDR3nt: TGTGCCAGCAGCTTCCGGGACAGGGATGCCGGGGAGCTGTTTTTT
CDR3aa: CASSFRDRDAGELFF

abundance: NA
d_gene: TRBD2
j_gene: TRBJ2-5
v_gene: TRBV5-1
CDR3nt: TGCGCCAGCAGATCTACTAGCGGGGATCAAGAGACCCAGTACTTC
CDR3aa: CASRSTSGDQETQYF

abundance: few
d_gene: TRBD1
j_gene: TRBJ1-6
v_gene: TRBV2
CDR3nt: TGTGCCAGCAGTGACCTTCTCGGACAGGGTCGGTCACCCCTCCACTTT
CDR3aa: CASSDLLGQGRSPLHF

abundance: NA
d_gene: NA
j_gene: TRBJ2-3
v_gene: TRBV6-5
CDR3nt: TGTGCCAGCAGGTCAGCAAAACGCTTCACAGATACGCAGTATTTT
CDR3aa: CASRSAKRFTDTQYF

abundance: NA
d_gene: TRBD1
j_gene: TRBJ2-7
v_gene: TRBV28
CDR3nt: TGTGCCAGCAGTCCAGGACAGGGCCCCTACGAGCAGTACTTC
CDR3aa: CASSPGQGPYEQYF

abundance: NA
d_gene: NA
j_gene: TRBJ2-3
v_gene: TRBV7-3
CDR3nt: TGTGCCAGCAGCTCCGAAAGGGAGGGGGAAGTGTATTTT
CDR3aa: CASSSEREGEVYF

abundance: NA
d_gene: NA
j_gene: TRBJ1-1
v_gene: TRBV27
CDR3nt: TGTGCCAGCAGTTTCTCACAGGGTGAAGCTTTCTTT
CDR3aa: CASSFSQGEAFF

abundance: NA
d_gene: NA
j_gene: TRBJ2-3
v_gene: TRBV5-1
CDR3nt: TGCGCCAGCAGCTTGGAGAGTACGGCTAGCACAGATACGCAGTATTTT
CDR3aa: CASSLESTASTDTQYF

abundance: NA
d_gene: NA
j_gene: TRBJ2-3
v_gene: TRBV5-1
CDR3nt: TGCGCCAGCAGCTTGGGGGCGGACAAGGGCACAGATACGCAGTATTTT
CDR3aa: CASSLGADKGTDTQYF

abundance: NA
d_gene: NA
j_gene: TRBJ2-3
v_gene: TRBV5-4
CDR3nt: TGTGCCAGCAGCTTGGGTCAGCGGACTAGCACAGATACGCAGTATTTT
CDR3aa: CASSLGQRTSTDTQYF

abundance: NA
d_gene: NA
j_gene: TRBJ2-5
v_gene: TRBV18
CDR3nt: TGTGCCAGCTCACTACAAGAGACCCAGTACTTC
CDR3aa: CASSLQETQYF

abundance: NA
d_gene: TRBD2
j_gene: TRBJ2-5
v_gene: TRBV7-2
CDR3nt: TGTGCCAGCAGCTTAGCCCCAGCGGGAGGGCCCCAAGAGACCCAGTACTTC
CDR3aa: CASSLAPAGGPQETQYF

abundance: once
d_gene: NA
j_gene: TRBJ1-1
v_gene: TRBV6-6
CDR3nt: TGTGCCAGCAGTGGACCGGGGACTGAAGCTTTCTTT
CDR3aa: CASSGPGTEAFF

abundance: NA
d_gene: NA
j_gene: TRBJ1-2
v_gene: TRBV28
CDR3nt: TGTGCAACTAGCCAACCCCCCCAGTCGGCTGGCTACACCTTC
CDR3aa: CATSQPPQSAGYTF

abundance: NA
d_gene: NA
j_gene: TRBJ2-1
v_gene: TRBV19
CDR3nt: TGTGCCAGTAGTATCGGAAGCAGGGACCAGTTCTTC
CDR3aa: CASSIGSRDQFF

abundance: NA
d_gene: TRBD1
j_gene: TRBJ2-1
v_gene: TRBV19
CDR3nt: TGTGCCAGTAGTATAGATGGGGGACAGGGTATGGATGAGCAGTTCTTC
CDR3aa: CASSIDGGQGMDEQFF

abundance: NA
d_gene: NA
j_gene: TRBJ2-7
v_gene: TRBV2
CDR3nt: TGTGCCAGCAGCGATTTAGGGGGAGGAGTCCACGAGCAGTACTTC
CDR3aa: CASSDLGGGVHEQYF

abundance: NA
d_gene: NA
j_gene: TRBJ1-2
v_gene: TRBV7-9
CDR3nt: TGTGCCAGCAGCCCGGAGGCTGGAGATATCACCTTC
CDR3aa: CASSPEAGDITF

abundance: NA
d_gene: TRBD1
j_gene: TRBJ2-3
v_gene: TRBV30
CDR3nt: TGTGCCTGGAGTGGGACAGGGAGAGTCACAGATACGCAGTATTTT
CDR3aa: CAWSGTGRVTDTQYF

abundance: NA
d_gene: NA
j_gene: TRBJ1-2
v_gene: TRBV6-5
CDR3nt: TGTGCCAGCAGTTATTTCCCCCCGGACGGGAACTATGGCTACACCTTC
CDR3aa: CASSYFPPDGNYGYTF

abundance: NA
d_gene: NA
j_gene: TRBJ2-7
v_gene: TRBV5-3
CDR3nt: TGTGCCAGAAGCTTGCAGCAGGGCTTGTTCTACGAGCAGTACTTC
CDR3aa: CARSLQQGLFYEQYF

abundance: NA
d_gene: NA
j_gene: TRBJ2-3
v_gene: TRBV5-6
CDR3nt: TGTGCCAGCAGACGGACAGCTAGCACAGATACGCAGTATTTT
CDR3aa: CASRRTASTDTQYF

abundance: NA
d_gene: NA
j_gene: TRBJ1-1
v_gene: TRBV7-9
CDR3nt: TGTGCCAGCAGCCCCGCCGGTGCCGGGGTCACTGAAGCTTTCTTT
CDR3aa: CASSPAGAGVTEAFF

abundance: NA
d_gene: TRBD2
j_gene: TRBJ2-3
v_gene: TRBV7-9
CDR3nt: TGTGCCAGCAGCTCGGGGGGGGCGGTGGATACGCAGTATTTT
CDR3aa: CASSSGGAVDTQYF

abundance: NA
d_gene: TRBD1
j_gene: TRBJ2-1
v_gene: TRBV5-1
CDR3nt: TGCGCCAGCAGCTCCGGGACAGGGGGGATGGATGAGCAGTTCTTC
CDR3aa: CASSSGTGGMDEQFF

abundance: NA
d_gene: NA
j_gene: TRBJ2-5
v_gene: TRBV15
CDR3nt: TGTGCCACCAGCAGAGTTTCGGGGTTCCAAGAGACCCAGTACTTC
CDR3aa: CATSRVSGFQETQYF

abundance: NA
d_gene: TRBD1
j_gene: TRBJ2-6
v_gene: TRBV5-4
CDR3nt: TGTGCCAGCAGTTCCGGACAGGCAGCTTCTGGGGCCAACGTCCTGACTTTC
CDR3aa: CASSSGQAASGANVLTF

abundance: NA
d_gene: NA
j_gene: TRBJ2-7
v_gene: TRBV6-5
CDR3nt: TGTGCCAGCAGCTCGACAGGCTCCTACGAGCAGTACTTC
CDR3aa: CASSSTGSYEQYF

abundance: once
d_gene: TRBD1
j_gene: TRBJ2-7
v_gene: TRBV6-6
CDR3nt: TGTGCCAGCAGGACAGGGGGGAGCTCCTACGAGCAGTACTTC
CDR3aa: CASRTGGSSYEQYF

abundance: NA
d_gene: TRBD2
j_gene: TRBJ2-1
v_gene: TRBV30
CDR3nt: TGTGCCTGGAGCCTTCTAGCGGGAGAGGGGGATGAGCAGTTCTTC
CDR3aa: CAWSLLAGEGDEQFF

abundance: NA
d_gene: TRBD1
j_gene: TRBJ2-7
v_gene: TRBV6-6
CDR3nt: TGTGCCAGCAGTTACTCACAGGGGCCATACTCCTACGAGCAGTACTTC
CDR3aa: CASSYSQGPYSYEQYF

abundance: NA
d_gene: NA
j_gene: TRBJ2-5
v_gene: TRBV5-1
CDR3nt: TGCGCCAGCAGGGGAATAAGGGGGGAGACCCAGTACTTC
CDR3aa: CASRGIRGETQYF

abundance: NA
d_gene: TRBD2
j_gene: TRBJ2-5
v_gene: TRBV28
CDR3nt: TGTGCCAGCAGTTTAGCGGGAGGGTCCCTAGAGACCCAGTACTTC
CDR3aa: CASSLAGGSLETQYF

abundance: NA
d_gene: NA
j_gene: TRBJ2-5
v_gene: TRBV13
CDR3nt: TGTGCCAGCAGCTACCAGGTTGTACAAGAGACCCAGTACTTC
CDR3aa: CASSYQVVQETQYF

abundance: NA
d_gene: TRBD1
j_gene: TRBJ2-4
v_gene: TRBV7-9
CDR3nt: TGTGCCAGCAGCTTCCGGACAGGGGGGAAAAACATTCAGTACTTC
CDR3aa: CASSFRTGGKNIQYF

abundance: NA
d_gene: TRBD2
j_gene: TRBJ2-7
v_gene: TRBV5-1
CDR3nt: TGCGCCAGCAGCTTTACTAGCGGGAGCTACGAGCAGTACTTC
CDR3aa: CASSFTSGSYEQYF

abundance: NA
d_gene: TRBD2
j_gene: TRBJ2-1
v_gene: TRBV29-1
CDR3nt: TGCAGCGCCTCAGCGGGGACCTACAATGAGCAGTTCTTC
CDR3aa: CSASAGTYNEQFF

abundance: NA
d_gene: TRBD1
j_gene: TRBJ2-7
v_gene: TRBV6-6
CDR3nt: TGTGCCAGCAGTCGCGGGACAGGGATCTACGAGCAGTACTTC
CDR3aa: CASSRGTGIYEQYF

abundance: NA
d_gene: NA
j_gene: TRBJ2-5
v_gene: TRBV5-4
CDR3nt: TGTGCCAGCAGCTTGGACAGCGAGACCCAGTACTTC
CDR3aa: CASSLDSETQYF

abundance: once
d_gene: TRBD1
j_gene: TRBJ1-2
v_gene: TRBV5-1
CDR3nt: TGCGCCAGCACCTCGACAGGGGGGGCCTATGGCTACACCTTC
CDR3aa: CASTSTGGAYGYTF

abundance: once
d_gene: TRBD2
j_gene: TRBJ2-3
v_gene: TRBV7-3
CDR3nt: TGTGCCAGCAGCTTAGTGGGACTAGCGGGAGGCATGACAGATACGCAGTATTTT
CDR3aa: CASSLVGLAGGMTDTQYF

abundance: NA
d_gene: NA
j_gene: TRBJ1-2
v_gene: TRBV30
CDR3nt: TGTGCCTCGCCGGGACTGAGCTATGGCTACACCTTC
CDR3aa: CASPGLSYGYTF

abundance: NA
d_gene: TRBD2
j_gene: TRBJ2-7
v_gene: TRBV11-2
CDR3nt: TGTGCCAGCAGCTTAGCGGGAGGGCCCTACGAGCAGTACTTC
CDR3aa: CASSLAGGPYEQYF

abundance: NA
d_gene: NA
j_gene: TRBJ2-5
v_gene: TRBV2
CDR3nt: TGTGCCAGCATAAAGGGGGTCCAAGAGACCCAGTACTTC
CDR3aa: CASIKGVQETQYF

abundance: NA
d_gene: NA
j_gene: TRBJ1-1
v_gene: TRBV29-1
CDR3nt: TGCAGCGCCGGGGACCTCGAGGGCACTGAAGCTTTCTTT
CDR3aa: CSAGDLEGTEAFF

abundance: NA
d_gene: NA
j_gene: TRBJ1-1
v_gene: TRBV19
CDR3nt: TGTGCCAGTAGCCCGGGCCCTATGAACACTGAAGCTTTCTTT
CDR3aa: CASSPGPMNTEAFF

abundance: NA
d_gene: TRBD2
j_gene: TRBJ2-3
v_gene: TRBV9
CDR3nt: TGTGCCAGCAGCGTAGGGGTAGCGGGAGTGTCATATACGCAGTATTTT
CDR3aa: CASSVGVAGVSYTQYF